This T cell receptor beta chain was identified during a study of post-analysis software for immune sequencing data. Turning to the study itself: Included among the disease courses, which were recorded for the cohort, were relapsing-remitting, secondary progressive and progressive-relapsing multiple sclerosis. General observations from the study: Several TRBV segments (TRBV5-6, TRBV5-1 and TRBV20-1 among them) occurred more frequently in patients than in controls.

The CDR3 covers 13 residues. Germline values: CDR1 ENHRY, CDR2 SYGVKD. Trimming removed 2 bases from V and 5 bases from J, with 9 bases in between. As to this clonotype: Its antigen is unidentified.

Unique molecular identifiers had been added to the TCR beta cDNA libraries. Between roughly 0.9 and 11 million T cells gave rise to around 500,000 cDNA molecules. TCRdb itself ran the PCR reads through MiXCR, one entry per CDR3 protein. The sample holds 250,000 to 300,000 distinct CDR3 sequences, about 38% seen once. The receptor's source is a girl aged 5-17 years with multiple sclerosis. Sequences were obtained from blood. The chain recombines TRBV10-3 with TRBJ1-2; D possibly corresponds to TRBD1 (5 bases). The CDR3 loop reads CAISEGREYGYTF. CDR3 DNA: TGTGCCATCAGTGAGGGCAGGGAATATGGCTACACCTTC.